The 26 T cell receptor beta chains presented below share a single source sample, sequenced in a study of post-analysis software for immune sequencing data. Study-level points and caveats: Four or five TRBV segments were more frequent in patients than controls; TRBV5-6, TRBV5-1 and TRBV20-1 belonged to this group.

Presence of unique molecular identifiers characterized the TCR beta cDNA libraries. Via MiXCR, TCRdb re-called the PCR reads, giving one row per CDR3 protein. The sample has under 900,000 distinct CDR3 sequences, about 50% seen once. These receptors lack a known antigen. Sequences were obtained from blood. Source of these receptors: a girl aged 5 to 17 with multiple sclerosis.

The chain couples TRBV7-3 to TRBJ2-1, with 7 bases matching TRBD1. V dropped 4 bases and J dropped 9; count of bases not matched to a gene: 6. Per the germline V gene, CDR1 is SGHTA and CDR2 is FQGTGA. CDR3 length: 13 amino acids. The CDR3 here is CASSSTGSGEQFF. As DNA, the CDR3 is TGTGCCAGCAGCTCGACAGGGTCGGGTGAGCAGTTCTTC.

This chain connects TRBV5-1 to TRBJ1-2, with D perhaps TRBD1 (5 bases). Trimming removed 0 bases at V and 4 bases at J, with 16 bases between. The CDR3 is 16 amino acids. In germline, CDR1 is SGHRS, CDR2 YFSETQ. Here the CDR3 reads CASSLDGTGGPYGYTF. The CDR3 DNA is TGCGCCAGCAGCTTGGATGGAACAGGCGGTCCCTATGGCTACACCTTC.

The V gene is TRBV29-1, the J gene TRBJ2-3; TRBD2 agrees at 9 bases. Germline V gives CDR1 SQVTM, CDR2 ANQGSEA. There are 13 residues in the CDR3. Trimming cost V 5 bases and J 5 bases; bases outside gene matches: 5. The CDR3 nucleotides are TGCAGCGTTCCCCTAGCGGGAAAAGATACGCAGTATTTT. Residues: CSVPLAGKDTQYF.

V and J are TRBV20-1 and TRBJ2-7, with a possible D match to TRBD2 (6 bases). V was clipped by 3 bases and J by 3 bases, with 15 bases between them. The V gene's germline CDR1 is DFQATT and CDR2 SNEGSKA (reference sequence). The CDR3 covers 14 residues. Here the CDR3 reads CSARYREKGYEQYF. The CDR3 DNA follows: TGCAGTGCTAGGTACCGGGAGAAAGGCTACGAGCAGTACTTC.

The V and J genes are TRBV6-1 and TRBJ2-1, with D perhaps TRBD1 (5 bases). The CDR3 has 13 residues. Between the trimmed V and J ends, which lost 1 base and 12 bases, there was a span of 13 bases. Germline assignment: CDR1 MNHNS and CDR2 SASEGT. In DNA form, the CDR3 reads TGTGCCAGCAGTGAAGGGGGCCCTAGAGCGCAGTTCTTC. Encoded protein: CASSEGGPRAQFF.

This clonotype was picked up a small number of times. This rearrangement joins TRBV12-3 or TRBV12-4 to TRBJ2-5; 10 nucleotides align to TRBD2. The CDR3 totals 16 residues. V lost 7 bases, J lost 4 bases, and 12 bases stayed unmatched. The CDR3 is CASTSGRASARETQYF. The CDR3 DNA reads TGTGCCAGCACGAGCGGGAGGGCTTCGGCCCGAGAGACCCAGTACTTC.

This chain connects TRBV20-1 to TRBJ2-1, with D hard to call. Germline CDR1 and CDR2: DFQATT and SNEGSKA (reference sequence). The V end lost 6 bases, the J end lost 6 bases, and 12 bases lay between the germline ends. The CDR3 has 12 amino acids. CDR3 sequence (DNA): TGCAGTGCGCCGACCAACGTCAATGAGCAGTTCTTC. Translated: CSAPTNVNEQFF.

A few counts support this clonotype. The chain is built from TRBV29-1 and TRBJ2-3; D remains ambiguous. The CDR3 runs 11 residues. V dropped 5 bases and J dropped 2 bases, with 5 bases sitting between them. Germline CDR1 is SQVTM and CDR2 is ANQGSEA. CDR3 amino acids: CSVRITDTQYF. The CDR3 DNA is TGCAGCGTTCGGATCACAGATACGCAGTATTTT.

This chain uses TRBV3-1 with TRBJ2-1; 8 bases align to TRBD1. V lost 5 bases, J lost 8 bases, and 11 bases stayed unmatched. Germline-derived CDR1 and CDR2 are LGHDT and YNNKEL (reference sequence). The CDR3 extends over 15 amino acids. CDR3 sequence (DNA): TGTGCCAGCAGCACGCGGACAGGGCCGGGCCATGAGCAGTTCTTC. Protein: CASSTRTGPGHEQFF.

A remark on this clonotype: Its ends do not fully match the called genes, so a read error is possible. This chain uses TRBV7-9 with TRBJ2-7; 7 bases are a match to TRBD1. The CDR3 sequence is 14 residues long. Germline values: CDR1 SEHNR, CDR2 FQNEAQ (reference sequence). The CDR3 region is CASSLAGQAYEQYF. The DNA of the CDR3 is TGCGCCAGCAGCTTGGCCGGACAGGCCTACGAGCAGTACTTC.

CDR3 nucleotide sequence: TGCAGTGCTAGGGGACTAGCGGGAGGCCCGTCCACAGATACGCAGTATTTT. This codes for CSARGLAGGPSTDTQYF. The chain couples TRBV20-1 to TRBJ2-3, with 15 bases identical to TRBD2. CDR1 and CDR2 (germline): DFQATT, SNEGSKA (reference sequence). The ends lost 3 bases at V and 2 bases at J; junction bases unmatched: 6. CDR3 length equals 17 residues.

The chain joins TRBV29-1 to TRBJ2-1; no clear D gene. Germline CDR1 SQVTM, CDR2 ANQGSEA. The ends were cut back, 4 bases at V and 12 bases at J, with 16 bases in the middle. The CDR3 extends over 12 amino acids. The CDR3 reads CSVVLLLGWQFF. Here the CDR3 DNA reads TGCAGCGTTGTTCTTCTGTTGGGATGGCAGTTCTTC.

The chain is built from TRBV5-1 and TRBJ2-3; 9 nucleotides align to TRBD2. CDR1 is SGHRS, CDR2 YFSETQ, per germline. The CDR3 totals 16 residues. Germline trimming cut 2 bases from V and 1 base from J; bases unmatched to any gene: 5. CDR3: CASSFDIAGGTDTQYF. Written as DNA, the CDR3 is TGCGCCAGCAGCTTCGATATAGCGGGAGGCACAGATACGCAGTATTTT.

The genes are TRBV11-3 and TRBJ2-5, with D perhaps TRBD1 (5 bases). CDR1 and CDR2 (germline): SGHNT, YENEEA. V was pared by 5 bases and J by 1 base, with 8 bases between. There are 13 residues in the CDR3. For the CDR3, the DNA is TGTGCCAGCAGCGCAGGGCTCCAAGAGACCCAGTACTTC. It yields the protein CASSAGLQETQYF.

The V and J genes are TRBV20-1 and TRBJ2-1; the D call may be TRBD1 or TRBD2 (6 bases each). V lost 6 bases and J 0 bases, leaving 18 bases between the germline ends. Germline-derived CDR1 and CDR2 are DFQATT and SNEGSKA (reference sequence). This CDR3 has 16 amino acids. CDR3 residues: CSAPLVGGISYNEQFF. CDR3 in DNA: TGCAGTGCCCCCTTGGTGGGGGGCATCTCCTACAATGAGCAGTTCTTC.

Details on this clonotype: The junction shows a germline mismatch at one end, possibly a read error. This sequence joins TRBV7-6 and TRBJ2-1; no definite D call. This CDR3 has 14 residues. Germline values: CDR1 SGHVS, CDR2 FNYEAQ. The CDR3 spells CASSLGTLSNGQFF. The CDR3 nucleotides read TGTGCCAGCAGCTTAGGGACGTTGTCTAATGGGCAGTTCTTC.

This clonotype was detected only once. The J gene is TRBJ1-1, the V gene TRBV3-1; D not certain. Trimming took off 0 bases at V and 4 bases at J, with 9 bases between the two ends. Germline V gives CDR1 LGHDT, CDR2 YNNKEL (reference sequence). The CDR3 runs to 14 residues. The CDR3 sequence is CASSQDLTFTEAFF. CDR3 in DNA: TGTGCCAGCAGCCAAGATCTAACCTTCACTGAAGCTTTCTTT.

The chain couples TRBV30 to TRBJ1-5, with D perhaps TRBD1 (6 bases). The CDR3 extends over 13 amino acids. V lost 8 bases, J lost 1 base, and 12 bases lay in between. Germline V lookup: CDR1 GTSNPN, CDR2 SVGIG (reference sequence). The CDR3 bases are TGTGCCGGAGCACAGGGAAGCAATCAGCCCCAGCATTTT. Translation gives CAGAQGSNQPQHF.

This clonotype occurred a few times. The chain joins TRBV20-1 to TRBJ1-4, with TRBD1 as a possible D gene (5 bases). Germline V gene data show CDR1 as DFQATT and CDR2 as SNEGSKA (reference sequence). The CDR3 has 14 amino acids. V lost 3 bases to trimming and J lost 0 bases, with 8 bases between them. CDR3 loop: CSARRGSTNEKLFF. Here the CDR3 DNA reads TGCAGTGCTAGGAGGGGATCAACTAATGAAAAACTGTTTTTT.

This clonotype was observed a handful of times. The rearrangement uses TRBV20-1 and TRBJ2-4, with 11 positions matching TRBD2. Germline CDR1 DFQATT, CDR2 SNEGSKA (reference sequence). V shed 5 bases, J shed 7 bases, and the junction held 4 bases outside the gene matches. CDR3 size: 13 residues. The CDR3, as DNA: TGCAGTGCTGGCCTAGCGGGGGGTAACATTCAGTACTTC. This translates into CSAGLAGGNIQYF.

This clonotype was counted once. This chain links TRBV7-9 with TRBJ1-4; D perhaps matches TRBD1 (6 bases). Germline V CDR1 and CDR2: SEHNR, FQNEAQ (reference sequence). CDR3 length: 16 amino acids. Between the trimmed V and J ends, which lost 5 bases and 6 bases, there was a span of 19 bases. The CDR3 loop reads CASSDLLQGEDEKLFF. Written as DNA, the CDR3 is TGTGCCAGCAGCGATCTACTACAGGGAGAGGATGAAAAACTGTTTTTT.

J is TRBJ1-1 and V is TRBV6-5, with 8 nucleotides matching TRBD1. The CDR3 has 14 amino acids. Germline V CDR1 and CDR2: MNHEY, SVGAGI. The J segment lost 5 bases and the V segment lost 5 bases, leaving 7 bases of the junction unmatched. The CDR3 loop is CASSPTGGWTEAFF. For the CDR3, the DNA is TGTGCCAGCAGTCCTACAGGGGGATGGACTGAAGCTTTCTTT.

This clonotype was counted between two and nine times. The chain joins TRBV6-5 to TRBJ2-1; TRBD2 aligns across 9 bases. Germline V gives CDR1 MNHEY, CDR2 SVGAGI. V was clipped by 0 bases and J by 6 bases; unmatched bases: 6. The length of the CDR3 is 16 residues. The DNA for the CDR3 is TGTGCCAGCAGTTACTCCGGGACTAGCTACGGCAATGAGCAGTTCTTC. This gives the protein CASSYSGTSYGNEQFF.

The chain links TRBV20-1 to TRBJ1-2; tentatively, D is TRBD1 (6 bases). Between the trimmed V and J ends, which lost 5 bases and 0 bases, there was a span of 22 bases. CDR3 length equals 17 residues. Germline assignment: CDR1 DFQATT and CDR2 SNEGSKA (reference sequence). The CDR3 bases are TGCAGTGCTCCTCTCAGGGGACTACTAACCCCTAACTATGGCTACACCTTC. It specifies CSAPLRGLLTPNYGYTF.

The chain links TRBV7-9 to TRBJ1-5; possible D gene TRBD1, 6 bases. The CDR3 sequence is 14 residues long. Germline V gene data show CDR1 as SEHNR and CDR2 as FQNEAQ (reference sequence). Trimming shortened V by 5 bases and J by 9 bases, and 17 bases separated the two germline ends. The CDR3 nucleotides are TGTGCCAGCAGCGTACACAGGGAACCGGCGCCCCAGCATTTT. It specifies CASSVHREPAPQHF.

The CDR3 protein is CSARDLRLAGINEQFF. CDR3 sequence (DNA): TGCAGTGCTAGAGATCTGAGACTAGCGGGAATCAATGAGCAGTTCTTC. The rearrangement joins TRBV20-1 to TRBJ2-1, with 11 positions matching TRBD2. Germline trimming cut 0 bases from V and 6 bases from J; bases unmatched to any gene: 7. Germline V gene data show CDR1 as DFQATT and CDR2 as SNEGSKA (reference sequence). The CDR3 length is 16 residues.